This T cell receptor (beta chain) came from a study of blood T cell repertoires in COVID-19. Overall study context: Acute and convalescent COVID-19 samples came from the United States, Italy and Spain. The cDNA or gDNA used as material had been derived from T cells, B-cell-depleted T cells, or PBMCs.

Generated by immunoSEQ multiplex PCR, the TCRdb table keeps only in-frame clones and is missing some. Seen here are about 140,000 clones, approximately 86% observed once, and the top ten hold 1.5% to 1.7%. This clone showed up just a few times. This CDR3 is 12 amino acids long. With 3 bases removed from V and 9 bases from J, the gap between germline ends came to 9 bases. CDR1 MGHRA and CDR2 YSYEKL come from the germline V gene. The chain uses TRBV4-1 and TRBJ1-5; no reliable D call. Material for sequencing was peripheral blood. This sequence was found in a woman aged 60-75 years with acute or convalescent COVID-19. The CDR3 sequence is CASSHLSGPQHF. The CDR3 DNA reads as TGCGCCAGCAGCCACCTGTCGGGGCCCCAGCATTTT.